The 8 T cell receptor beta chains below come from one sample, sequenced in a study of cytomegalovirus exposure and HLA in healthy donors. Libraries were prepared by immunoSEQ multiplex PCR; TCRdb keeps only in-frame clonotypes and omits some of them. Of 250,000 to 300,000 clones in the sample, 65% to 90% were seen once. The sample was PBMCs. The receptors were gathered from a woman between 18 and 29 years old in good health and CMV-seronegative.

As concerns this clone: A read error may account for a junction end that differs from germline. The V call is TRBV11-2, the J call TRBJ1-1; D unclear. The CDR3 is 11 amino acids. The germline V gene has CDR1 SGHAT and CDR2 FQNNGV. The CDR3 protein is CASSLAPEVAF. CDR3 coding DNA: TGTGCCAGCAGCTTAGCGCCCGAGGTCGCCTTT.

This chain links TRBV6-5 with TRBJ2-7, with unresolved D. V was cut by 0 bases and J by 1 base, with 10 bases left in between. Germline CDR1 reads MNHEY; CDR2 reads SVGAGI. The CDR3 has 15 amino acids. This chain's CDR3 is CASSYSFVASYEQYF. The CDR3 nucleotides read TGTGCCAGCAGTTACTCGTTCGTAGCATCCTACGAGCAGTACTTC.

The gene calls are TRBV7-2 and TRBJ2-7, with D possibly matching TRBD2 (6 bases). Germline assignment: CDR1 SGHTA and CDR2 FQGNSA. This CDR3 has 15 amino acids. Trimming stripped 3 bases from V and 3 bases from J, with 15 bases between. CDR3 protein: CASSFLRERNYEQYF. The CDR3 nucleotides read TGTGCCAGCAGCTTTCTCCGGGAGAGAAACTACGAGCAGTACTTC.

This clone has only one observation. The chain combines TRBV13 with TRBJ2-7; possibly TRBD2 for D (6 bases). Germline assignment: CDR1 PRHDT and CDR2 FYEKMQ (reference sequence). The length of the CDR3 is 15 residues. The germline V and J ends were trimmed by 6 bases and 2 bases, with 17 bases remaining between them. The CDR3 here is CASSLSGATPYEQYF. CDR3 DNA: TGTGCCAGCAGTTTGTCGGGAGCCACTCCCTACGAGCAGTACTTC.

This chain uses TRBV30 with TRBJ1-2; no clear D. The CDR3 is 12 residues long. Germline-derived CDR1 and CDR2 are GTSNPN and SVGIG (reference sequence). V dropped 0 bases and J dropped 5 bases, with 7 bases sitting between them. CDR3 amino acids: CAWSVAGYGYTF. The CDR3 coding sequence is TGTGCCTGGAGTGTGGCAGGATATGGCTACACCTTC.

J is TRBJ1-2 and V is TRBV27; 8 positions agree with TRBD1. After removal of 4 bases from V and 8 bases from J, the junction contained 6 bases not matched to a gene. Germline values: CDR1 MNHEY, CDR2 SMNVEV (reference sequence). This CDR3 has 13 amino acids. The DNA of the CDR3 is TGTGCCAGCAGTTACGGACAGGGTCGAGGCTACACCTTC. Its translation is CASSYGQGRGYTF.

V and J are TRBV7-9 and TRBJ2-7; D might be TRBD2 (5 bases). This CDR3 is 13 amino acids long. In germline, CDR1 is SEHNR, CDR2 FQNEAQ (reference sequence). Trimming took 4 bases from V and 1 from J, leaving 8 bases between them. In nucleotides, the CDR3 is TGTGCCAGCAGCTCGGGGAGTTCCTACGAGCAGTACTTC. Its translation is CASSSGSSYEQYF. The complete variable domain, with remaining parts taken from reference TRBV7-9 and TRBJ2-7, reads DTGVSQNPRHKITKRGQNVTFRCDPISEHNRLYWYRQTLGQGPEFLTYFQNEAQLEKSRLLSDRFSAERPKGSFSTLEIQRTEQGDSAMYLCASSSGSSYEQYFGPGTRLTVT.

This clone was seen just once. The rearrangement uses TRBV5-4 and TRBJ2-3, with D possibly being TRBD2 (5 bases). Germline CDR1 reads SGHNT; CDR2 reads YYREEE (reference sequence). V lost 4 bases and J lost 2, with 11 bases in between. The CDR3 runs to 14 residues. CDR3 residues: CASSEGVSTDTQYF. As DNA, the CDR3 is TGTGCCAGCAGCGAGGGTGTCTCCACAGATACGCAGTATTTT.